Listed below are T cell receptor beta chains from one sample, sequenced in a study of OX40 agonist ivuxolimab in advanced cancers. Assay used: immunoSEQ multiplex PCR; TCRdb lists only in-frame clones, some missing. There are 35,000 to 40,000 clones in the sample; about 74% occur only once, and approximately 12% lies in the top ten. Sequences were derived from CD4+ or CD8+ T cells sorted from blood, sampled in a trial of the OX40 agonist ivuxolimab. The receptors were sampled from an adult with an advanced solid tumor such as melanoma, head and neck, liver or kidney cancer. Both conserved end residues are part of each CDR3. D genes are given only for firm matches. Where a row states a size, it is once, few, many or the class of an expanded clone; other rows omit it.

clone_size: .; d_call: TRBD1; j_call: TRBJ2-7; v_call: TRBV18; cdr3_aa: CASSPTTGGFYEQYF; cdr3_nt: TGTGCCAGCTCACCGACGACAGGGGGCTTCTACGAGCAGTACTTC
clone_size: .; d_call: TRBD2; j_call: TRBJ2-1; v_call: TRBV5-1; cdr3_aa: CASSLAGLAGREQFF; cdr3_nt: TGCGCCAGCAGCTTGGCCGGGCTAGCGGGCAGGGAGCAGTTCTTC
clone_size: .; d_call: TRBD1; j_call: TRBJ2-1; v_call: TRBV6-6; cdr3_aa: CASSRTGEQFF; cdr3_nt: TGTGCCAGCAGCCGGACAGGAGAGCAGTTCTTC
clone_size: .; d_call: TRBD2; j_call: TRBJ2-5; v_call: TRBV28; cdr3_aa: CASSRLGLAEQETQYF; cdr3_nt: TGTGCCAGCAGCCGACTCGGACTAGCGGAGCAAGAGACCCAGTACTTC
clone_size: .; d_call: .; j_call: TRBJ2-1; v_call: TRBV5-1; cdr3_aa: CASSLEGATRGNEQFF; cdr3_nt: TGCGCCAGCAGCTTGGAAGGGGCGACTAGGGGGAATGAGCAGTTCTTC
clone_size: .; d_call: .; j_call: TRBJ2-7; v_call: TRBV27; cdr3_aa: CASSLSDSWSSYEQYF; cdr3_nt: TGTGCCAGCAGTTTATCGGACAGCTGGAGCTCCTACGAGCAGTACTTC
clone_size: .; d_call: .; j_call: TRBJ2-1; v_call: TRBV20-1; cdr3_aa: CSARDGLAQFF; cdr3_nt: TGCAGTGCTAGAGACGGACTTGCGCAGTTCTTC
clone_size: .; d_call: .; j_call: TRBJ2-7; v_call: TRBV11-2; cdr3_aa: CASSLSPGAYEQYF; cdr3_nt: TGTGCCAGCAGCTTAAGCCCCGGGGCCTACGAGCAGTACTTC
clone_size: .; d_call: .; j_call: TRBJ2-2; v_call: TRBV15; cdr3_aa: CATSRTSANTGELFF; cdr3_nt: TGTGCCACCAGCCGGACATCCGCGAACACCGGGGAGCTGTTTTTT
clone_size: .; d_call: .; j_call: TRBJ1-2; v_call: TRBV5-1; cdr3_aa: CASSLAGGATYGYTF; cdr3_nt: TGCGCCAGCAGCTTGGCGGGAGGGGCGACCTATGGCTACACCTTC
clone_size: .; d_call: .; j_call: TRBJ2-1; v_call: TRBV19; cdr3_aa: CASSIGRANHEQFF; cdr3_nt: TGTGCCAGTAGTATTGGAAGAGCCAATCATGAGCAGTTCTTC
clone_size: .; d_call: TRBD1; j_call: TRBJ1-6; v_call: TRBV19; cdr3_aa: CASRTQGENSPLHF; cdr3_nt: TGTGCCAGTAGGACCCAGGGGGAAAATTCACCCCTCCACTTT
clone_size: .; d_call: .; j_call: TRBJ1-2; v_call: TRBV18; cdr3_aa: CASSPLSGRPDGYTF; cdr3_nt: TGTGCCAGCTCACCATTGTCAGGGAGGCCCGACGGCTACACCTTC
clone_size: .; d_call: .; j_call: TRBJ1-1; v_call: TRBV7-2; cdr3_aa: CASSLAPPGGSTEAFF; cdr3_nt: TGTGCCAGCAGCTTAGCGCCTCCAGGTGGGAGCACTGAAGCTTTCTTT
clone_size: .; d_call: TRBD1; j_call: TRBJ2-7; v_call: TRBV19; cdr3_aa: CASRMTGTGGRKSYEQYF; cdr3_nt: TGTGCCAGTAGAATGACCGGGACAGGGGGCCGAAAATCCTACGAGCAGTACTTC
clone_size: once; d_call: .; j_call: TRBJ2-2; v_call: TRBV30; cdr3_aa: CAWARGDTGELFF; cdr3_nt: TGTGCCTGGGCCAGGGGGGACACCGGGGAGCTGTTTTTT
clone_size: .; d_call: .; j_call: TRBJ2-3; v_call: TRBV11-2; cdr3_aa: CASSLEAKDTQYF; cdr3_nt: TGTGCCAGCAGCTTAGAGGCAAAAGATACGCAGTATTTT
clone_size: few; d_call: TRBD2; j_call: TRBJ2-7; v_call: TRBV7-2; cdr3_aa: CASSLYVAGHYEQYF; cdr3_nt: TGTGCCAGCAGCTTATATGTAGCGGGACACTACGAGCAGTACTTC
clone_size: .; d_call: .; j_call: TRBJ2-5; v_call: TRBV10-3; cdr3_aa: CAISENLEETQYF; cdr3_nt: TGTGCCATCAGTGAGAACCTGGAAGAGACCCAGTACTTC
clone_size: .; d_call: .; j_call: TRBJ2-7; v_call: TRBV28; cdr3_aa: CASSLLPSEQYF; cdr3_nt: TGTGCCAGCAGCTTGCTCCCGTCCGAGCAGTACTTC
clone_size: once; d_call: TRBD2; j_call: TRBJ2-7; v_call: TRBV7-2; cdr3_aa: CASSLGGRRDEQYF; cdr3_nt: TGTGCCAGCAGCTTGGGCGGGAGGAGGGACGAGCAGTACTTC
clone_size: .; d_call: .; j_call: TRBJ2-5; v_call: TRBV10-2; cdr3_aa: CASSEGLGGHETQYF; cdr3_nt: TGCGCCAGCAGTGAGGGGCTGGGGGGGCACGAGACCCAGTACTTC
clone_size: .; d_call: .; j_call: TRBJ2-7; v_call: TRBV27; cdr3_aa: CASTVRQYF; cdr3_nt: TGTGCCAGCACCGTACGGCAGTACTTC
clone_size: .; d_call: TRBD1; j_call: TRBJ2-7; v_call: TRBV5-1; cdr3_aa: CASSRDRVAYEQYF; cdr3_nt: TGCGCCAGCAGCAGGGACAGGGTAGCCTACGAGCAGTACTTC
clone_size: once; d_call: .; j_call: TRBJ2-3; v_call: TRBV5-4; cdr3_aa: CASSRPRDTQYF; cdr3_nt: TGTGCCAGCAGTCGCCCCCGCGATACGCAGTATTTT
clone_size: .; d_call: TRBD2; j_call: TRBJ2-5; v_call: TRBV5-1; cdr3_aa: CASSSGLAMGRQETQYF; cdr3_nt: TGCGCCAGCAGCTCGGGACTAGCGATGGGGCGGCAAGAGACCCAGTACTTC
clone_size: few; d_call: .; j_call: TRBJ1-5; v_call: TRBV7-8; cdr3_aa: CASSLAGHQPQHF; cdr3_nt: TGTGCCAGCAGCTTAGCGGGACATCAGCCCCAGCATTTT
clone_size: .; d_call: .; j_call: TRBJ2-1; v_call: TRBV28; cdr3_aa: CASSLMERLTNEQFF; cdr3_nt: TGTGCCAGCAGTTTAATGGAGAGGTTGACCAATGAGCAGTTCTTC
clone_size: .; d_call: .; j_call: TRBJ2-2; v_call: TRBV4-1; cdr3_aa: CASSQEVRVENTGELFF; cdr3_nt: TGCGCCAGCAGCCAAGAGGTGAGGGTCGAGAACACCGGGGAGCTGTTTTTT